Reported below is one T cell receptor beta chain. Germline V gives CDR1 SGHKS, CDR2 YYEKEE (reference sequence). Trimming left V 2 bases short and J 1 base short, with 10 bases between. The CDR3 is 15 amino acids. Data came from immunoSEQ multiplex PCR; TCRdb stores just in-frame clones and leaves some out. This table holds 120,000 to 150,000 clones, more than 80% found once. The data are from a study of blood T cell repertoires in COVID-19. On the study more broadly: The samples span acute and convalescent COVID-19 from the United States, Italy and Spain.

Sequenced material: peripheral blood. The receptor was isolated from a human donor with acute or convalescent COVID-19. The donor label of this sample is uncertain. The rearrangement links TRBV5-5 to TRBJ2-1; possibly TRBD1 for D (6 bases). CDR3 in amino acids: CASSFTGNSYNEQFF. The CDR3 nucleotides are TGTGCCAGCAGCTTTACAGGGAATTCCTACAATGAGCAGTTCTTC. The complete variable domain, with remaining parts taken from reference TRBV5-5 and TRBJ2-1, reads DAGVTQSPTHLIKTRGQQVTLRCSPISGHKSVSWYQQVLGQGPQFIFQYYEKEERGRGNFPDRFSARQFPNYSSELNVNALLLGDSALYLCASSFTGNSYNEQFFGPGTRLTVL.